The source of this T cell receptor beta chain is a study of CD8 T cells in ankylosing spondylitis. Study results and caveats: CD8+ by phenotype, disease-linked clones were relatively rare in peripheral blood. Within ankylosing spondylitis blood, a TCR beta motif made up of roughly eight highly homologous variants appeared to be characteristic. Significant enrichment of disease-linked clones was reportedly seen in matched ankylosing spondylitis synovial fluid.

From the 5' RACE reads, TCRdb called clonotypes with MiXCR, one entry per CDR3 protein. Among around 210,000 distinct CDR3 sequences listed, approximately 8% were seen once. Germline CDR1 reads SGHTA; CDR2 reads FQGTGA. The CDR3 consists of 15 residues. Deletions cut 3 bases from V and 0 bases from J, with 11 bases between. This clonotype was observed many times. The target antigen is unknown. This TCR was sampled from a female donor with ankylosing spondylitis or in good health (not recorded which). Sequencing used blood, either unsorted or a sorted T cell fraction (not recorded which). The rearrangement uses TRBV7-3 and TRBJ1-1; D is undetermined. The CDR3 is CASSFSATMNTEAFF. Here the CDR3 DNA reads TGTGCCAGCAGCTTTAGTGCCACGATGAACACTGAAGCTTTCTTT.